Each of the 5 T cell receptor beta chains below was sequenced from the same sample in a study of shared clonotypes between healthy human individuals (TCRdb year 2020). Library creation used the immunoSEQ multiplex PCR assay. In TCRdb, the immuneACCESS table is reduced to in-frame sequences with V and J assigned. These tables do not hold every clone; where another copy was compared, an unresolved V gene accounts for under half, and the others remain unexplained. This sample holds roughly 2.5 million clones; just over 90% were observed only once. Together, the top ten hold around 0.14% of the sample. Specimen: naive CD4+ T cells sorted from blood. The cell subset or site label on this specimen signifies: CD45RA+ positively selected. The receptors come from a man between 18 and 29 years old in good health.

To note about this clone: This same CDR3 is encoded by further DNA sequences in the sample. The rearrangement joins TRBV7-2 to TRBJ1-1, with no clear D. Germline-derived CDR1 and CDR2 are SGHTA and FQGNSA. The CDR3 contains 14 residues. Trimming stripped 0 bases from V and 0 bases from J, with 5 bases between. The CDR3 loop reads CASSLATLNTEAFF. CDR3 sequence (DNA): TGTGCCAGCAGCTTAGCGACACTGAACACTGAAGCTTTCTTT.

The rearrangement uses TRBV19 and TRBJ1-4; D is uncertain. Trimming took 5 bases from V and 8 from J, leaving 15 bases between them. Germline V gives CDR1 LNHDA, CDR2 SQIVND (reference sequence). CDR3 length: 14 amino acids. The CDR3 sequence is CASSYGNLGEKLFF. The CDR3 DNA reads as TGTGCCAGTAGTTACGGGAACCTAGGAGAAAAACTGTTTTTT.

The rearrangement uses TRBV5-1 and TRBJ2-1; the match to TRBD2 covers 7 bases. Germline CDR1 reads SGHRS; CDR2 reads YFSETQ. With 0 bases clipped from V and 3 bases from J, the junction kept 9 bases outside the gene matches. The CDR3 runs to 17 residues. The DNA of the CDR3 is TGCGCCAGCAGCTTGGGGTCTAGCGGCTATTTCTACAATGAGCAGTTCTTC. Residues: CASSLGSSGYFYNEQFF.

The genes are TRBV6-6 and TRBJ1-4; 7 bases line up with TRBD1. The CDR3 runs 15 residues. Germline lookup yields CDR1 MNHNY and CDR2 SVGAGI (reference sequence). J lost 4 bases, V lost 6 bases, and 8 bases had no gene match. The CDR3 DNA is TGTGCCAGCAGCCAAACAGGGGCGTATAATGAAAAACTGTTTTTT. It encodes CASSQTGAYNEKLFF.

The rearrangement joins TRBV14 to TRBJ1-4, with unresolved D. The CDR3 consists of 15 residues. Germline-derived CDR1 and CDR2 are SGHDN and FVKESK. V lost 0 bases to trimming and J lost 5 bases, with 10 bases between them. In DNA form, the CDR3 reads TGTGCCAGCAGCCAAGAGGGTACGTCGAATGAAAAACTGTTTTTT. As protein: CASSQEGTSNEKLFF. Using reference TRBV14 and TRBJ1-4 for the parts outside the CDR3, the full variable domain is EAGVTQFPSHSVIEKGQTVTLRCDPISGHDNLYWYRRVMGKEIKFLLHFVKESKQDESGMPNNRFLAERTGGTYSTLKVQPAELEDSGVYFCASSQEGTSNEKLFFGSGTQLSVL.